The 23 T cell receptor beta chains reported below all come from one sample, sequenced in a study of T-cell memory formation after mild COVID-19. Each CDR3 protein gets one entry after TCRdb re-called the 5' RACE reads with MiXCR. The sample records 300,000 or so distinct CDR3 sequences, around a sixth being singletons. The sequenced sample consisted of PBMCs or a T cell subset sorted from them (not recorded which). Receptor source: a young man who had mild COVID-19 (a few samples of this study predate the infection). Cell type and time point are not known.

This clonotype has only a few counts. The chain combines TRBV5-1 with TRBJ2-5; no reliable D call. V gave up 5 bases and J gave up 7 bases, with 12 bases separating them. The germline CDR1 and CDR2 sequences are SGHRS and YFSETQ. The CDR3 is 12 residues long. The CDR3 region is CASRDPEGTQYF. CDR3 nucleotides: TGCGCCAGCAGGGACCCAGAAGGGACCCAGTACTTC.

This clonotype was counted a few times. The junction does not match germline at one end; this may be a read error. The chain employs TRBV28 and TRBJ1-5; TRBD1 agrees at 9 bases. Looked up from germline, CDR1 is MDHEN and CDR2 is SYDVKM. The CDR3 totals 17 residues. The CDR3 here is CASSLTGGYLSNQPQHF. CDR3 bases: TGTGCCAGTAGTTTAACAGGGGGCTACCTCTCCAATCAGCCCCAGCATTTT.

In DNA, the CDR3 is TGCAGCGTCGCGGACAGGACTAGCACAGATACGCAGTATTTT. Translating gives CSVADRTSTDTQYF. The rearrangement links TRBV29-1 to TRBJ2-3; 7 bases map to TRBD1. V was clipped by 6 bases and J by 0 bases; unmatched bases: 6. The CDR3 contains 14 residues. The germline CDR1 and CDR2 sequences are SQVTM and ANQGSEA.

The sample holds a few counts of this clonotype. V usage is TRBV5-1 and J usage is TRBJ2-3, with D maybe TRBD1 (5 bases). The length of the CDR3 is 15 residues. V was trimmed by 0 bases and J by 2 bases, leaving 10 bases between them. CDR1 is SGHRS and CDR2 is YFSETQ in the germline V gene. The CDR3, as DNA: TGCGCCAGCAGCTTGGCCGGCAGGGTCACAGATACGCAGTATTTT. Translating it yields CASSLAGRVTDTQYF.

The V and J genes are TRBV10-3 and TRBJ1-2; tentatively, D is TRBD1 (6 bases). Germline V gives CDR1 ENHRY, CDR2 SYGVKD. This CDR3 is built from 16 residues. V lost 7 bases, J lost 6 bases, and 24 bases lay in between. CDR3 sequence: CAIKDPVGGASHGYTF. The CDR3 DNA sequence: TGTGCCATCAAGGACCCGGTGGGGGGCGCCTCCCATGGCTACACCTTC.

A few counts support this clonotype. This chain joins TRBV2 and TRBJ2-4; perhaps D is TRBD1 or TRBD2 (6 bases each). Trimming cost V 7 bases and J 8 bases, with 18 bases left between them. Germline V CDR1 and CDR2: SNHLY, FYNNEI. The CDR3 totals 14 residues. The CDR3 DNA sequence: TGTGCCAGCACCGAGCCGGGGGCTCCCCACATTCAGTACTTC. This codes for CASTEPGAPHIQYF. The entire variable domain, with the rest obtained from reference TRBV2 and TRBJ2-4, is as follows: EPEVTQTPSHQVTQMGQEVILRCVPISNHLYFYWYRQILGQKVEFLVSFYNNEISEKSEIFDDQFSVERPDGSNFTLKIRSTKLEDSAMYFCASTEPGAPHIQYFGAGTRLSVL.

The chain links TRBV28 to TRBJ1-1, with D unresolved. The CDR3 length is 13 residues. Trimming removed 4 bases from V and 10 bases from J, with 16 bases in between. Germline assignment: CDR1 MDHEN and CDR2 SYDVKM. The CDR3 DNA reads as TGTGCCAGCAGTTCCCCCTCGCCCCGGCGAGCTTTCTTT. Its translation: CASSSPSPRRAFF.

This chain links TRBV20-1 with TRBJ1-3, with D tentatively TRBD1 (6 bases). The CDR3 extends over 14 amino acids. Germline-derived CDR1 and CDR2 are DFQATT and SNEGSKA (reference sequence). Deletions cut 1 base from V and 4 bases from J, with 11 bases between. The DNA for the CDR3 is TGCAGTGCTAGAGCTACGGGGGCGGGAAACACCATATATTTT. Translation gives CSARATGAGNTIYF.

This chain connects TRBV3-1 to TRBJ2-4; D ambiguous. V was pared by 3 bases and J by 5 bases, with 8 bases between. The CDR3 runs to 13 residues. Germline V gives CDR1 LGHDT, CDR2 YNNKEL (reference sequence). CDR3 sequence: CASSHLAENIQYF. The CDR3 DNA follows: TGTGCCAGCAGCCATTTAGCAGAAAACATTCAGTACTTC. The whole variable domain, remainder taken from reference TRBV3-1 and TRBJ2-4, is DTAVSQTPKYLVTQMGNDKSIKCEQNLGHDTMYWYKQDSKKFLKIMFSYNNKELIINETVPNRFSPKSPDKAHLNLHINSLELGDSAVYFCASSHLAENIQYFGAGTRLSVL.

The chain couples TRBV3-1 to TRBJ2-3, with a weak D call TRBD1 (6 bases). The germline V gene has CDR1 LGHDT and CDR2 YNNKEL (reference sequence). The CDR3 has 13 amino acids. V lost 4 bases and J lost 6, with 11 bases in between. This CDR3 reads CASSRGGGDTQYF. The CDR3 DNA sequence: TGTGCCAGCAGCCGAGGGGGTGGGGATACGCAGTATTTT.

V gene TRBV20-1 combines with J gene TRBJ2-5; 11 nucleotides match TRBD2. The germline V gene has CDR1 DFQATT and CDR2 SNEGSKA (reference sequence). V trimming: 3 bases; J trimming: 3 bases; junction bases outside the gene matches: 0. CDR3 length: 13 residues. CDR3 protein: CSARGLAEETQYF. Written as DNA, the CDR3 is TGCAGTGCTAGGGGACTAGCGGAAGAGACCCAGTACTTC.

The V gene is TRBV6-1, the J gene TRBJ1-1; D remains ambiguous. V was pared by 2 bases and J by 4 bases, with 11 bases between. Germline V gives CDR1 MNHNS, CDR2 SASEGT. The CDR3 is 14 amino acids. This chain's CDR3 is CASSEYRTVTEAFF. CDR3 sequence (DNA): TGTGCCAGCAGTGAATACCGTACGGTCACTGAAGCTTTCTTT.

The chain joins TRBV20-1 to TRBJ1-2; D might be TRBD1 (6 bases). The CDR3 is 11 residues long. The germline V gene has CDR1 DFQATT and CDR2 SNEGSKA (reference sequence). The germline V and J ends were trimmed by 2 bases and 14 bases, with 15 bases remaining between them. DNA of the CDR3: TGCAGTGCTAGAAGGGGGGCCGCCTTGACCTTC. Its translation is CSARRGAALTF.

The rearrangement joins TRBV7-9 to TRBJ1-3; D uncertain. V dropped 4 bases and J dropped 1 base, with 8 bases sitting between them. The CDR3 extends over 14 amino acids. The germline CDR1 and CDR2 sequences are SEHNR and FQNEAQ (reference sequence). This chain's CDR3 is CASSSNLSGNTIYF. For the CDR3, the DNA is TGTGCCAGCAGCTCCAATCTATCTGGAAACACCATATATTTT.

This clonotype was counted ten times or more. This chain connects TRBV4-3 to TRBJ2-7; D is unclear. Germline V gives CDR1 LGHNA, CDR2 YSLEER. There are 18 residues in the CDR3. V was trimmed by 6 bases and J by 0 bases, leaving 24 bases between them. The DNA of the CDR3 is TGCGCCAGCAGTCCTTCTCGCCCCTTGGAGATCCCCTCCTACGAGCAGTACTTC. As protein: CASSPSRPLEIPSYEQYF.

This clonotype appeared many times. The chain recombines TRBV4-1 with TRBJ2-7; TRBD2 aligns across 9 bases. This CDR3 contains 15 residues. The J segment lost 3 bases and the V segment lost 1 base, leaving 4 bases of the junction unmatched. Germline V CDR1 and CDR2: MGHRA, YSYEKL. In nucleotides, the CDR3 is TGCGCCAGCAGCCAAGCAGCGGGGGGTTTCTACGAGCAGTACGTC. This codes for CASSQAAGGFYEQYV.

This clonotype was picked up a small number of times. This rearrangement joins TRBV9 to TRBJ1-1, with D unresolved. Trimming shortened V by 0 bases and J by 2 bases, and 11 bases separated the two germline ends. Germline CDR1 SGDLS, CDR2 YYNGEE. The CDR3 loop spans 15 amino acids. The CDR3, as DNA: TGTGCCAGCAGCGTAGCTTGGGGAGGAAACACTGAAGCTTTCTTT. This translates into CASSVAWGGNTEAFF.

V is TRBV11-2 and J is TRBJ2-5; 16 nucleotides line up with TRBD2. The germline CDR1 and CDR2 sequences are SGHAT and FQNNGV. This CDR3 is built from 18 residues. V lost 3 bases and J lost 5; bases outside the gene matches: 9. The CDR3 DNA follows: TGTGCCAGCAGCTTGGGACTAGCGGGGGGGCCCGCCCTGGAGACCCAGTACTTC. This codes for CASSLGLAGGPALETQYF. Using reference TRBV11-2 and TRBJ2-5 for the parts outside the CDR3, the full variable domain is EAGVAQSPRYKIIEKRQSVAFWCNPISGHATLYWYQQILGQGPKLLIQFQNNGVVDDSQLPKDRFSAERLKGVDSTLKIQPAKLEDSAVYLCASSLGLAGGPALETQYFGPGTRLLVL.

This clonotype was found a few times. This chain connects TRBV5-1 to TRBJ2-7; tentatively, D is TRBD1 or TRBD2 (5 bases each). CDR1 is SGHRS, CDR2 YFSETQ, per germline. V gave up 0 bases and J gave up 7 bases, with 20 bases separating them. The CDR3 length is 16 residues. Here the CDR3 DNA reads TGCGCCAGCAGCTTGGGGGACGCTGCGGCTTCGGGGGAGCAGTACTTC. This codes for CASSLGDAAASGEQYF.

For the CDR3, the DNA is TGTGCCAGCAGTGTTACGACAGGGGGGACTTCTGGCTACACCTTC. It specifies CASSVTTGGTSGYTF. The chain has TRBV12-3 or TRBV12-4 and TRBJ1-2, with 9 bases fitting TRBD1. V lost 5 bases and J lost 7; bases outside the gene matches: 11. There are 15 residues in the CDR3.

This clonotype was counted only a few times. One end of the junction does not line up with germline, which may come from a read error. The genes are TRBV7-7 and TRBJ1-4; D is unresolved. The CDR3 has 15 amino acids. Germline V gene data show CDR1 as SSHAT and CDR2 as FNYEAQ (reference sequence). The CDR3 loop is CASSLSGATNEKLFF. The CDR3 DNA reads TGTGCTAGCAGCTTGTCAGGCGCAACTAATGAAAAACTGTTTTTT.

This clonotype was seen a few times. This chain connects TRBV11-3 to TRBJ2-3; the D gene is possibly TRBD2 (6 bases). The germline V and J ends were trimmed by 5 bases and 1 base, with 13 bases remaining between them. Per germline, CDR1 SGHNT and CDR2 YENEEA. CDR3 size: 15 residues. The CDR3 region is CASSPTGDGTDTQYF. The DNA of the CDR3 is TGTGCCAGCAGCCCCACGGGGGACGGCACAGATACGCAGTATTTT.

This clonotype occurred a few times. V is TRBV11-2 and J is TRBJ1-5; D not certain. The CDR3 loop spans 13 amino acids. Between the trimmed V and J ends, which lost 0 bases and 6 bases, there was a span of 6 bases. CDR1 SGHAT and CDR2 FQNNGV come from the germline V gene. This chain's CDR3 is CASSLDRTQPQHF. The CDR3 coding sequence is TGTGCCAGCAGCTTAGATCGGACTCAGCCCCAGCATTTT.